This entry concerns a single T cell receptor (beta chain). The antigen remains unidentified. V shed 5 bases and J shed 9 bases, with 16 bases lying between them. Germline assignment: CDR1 SGHAT and CDR2 FQNNGV. CDR3 size: 13 residues. The data are from a study of graft-versus-host responses after intestinal transplantation. Generated by immunoSEQ multiplex PCR, the TCRdb table keeps only in-frame clones and is missing some. Of 90,000 to 120,000 clones listed, 80% to 90% are singletons. Findings of the study overall: Graft-donor T cell macrochimerism coincided with high graft-versus-host to host-versus-graft clonal ratios in allografts.

The sample consisted of unstimulated CD4+ T cells sorted from spleen or lymph node cells, taken before transplant. The rearrangement joins TRBV11-2 to TRBJ1-1; tentative D call: TRBD1 (6 bases). This TCR came from a human donor who was the organ donor for an intestinal transplant. The CDR3 DNA is TGTGCCAGCAGCATAGGGGGGCAGTATAAAGCTTTCTTT. It translates to CASSIGGQYKAFF.